Listed here are 19 T cell receptor beta chains from one sample, sequenced in a study of human T cells and chemical hapten exposure. Time point denoted: pre-sensitization, week 0. Specified treatment: therapeutic diphenylcyclopropenone sensitization with weekly scalp DPC. Unfractionated whole blood was the source of the extracted total RNA. One entry per CDR3 protein results from TCRdb running MiXCR on the RACE reads. The profile shows 33,000 or so distinct CDR3 sequences, roughly 12% of them singletons. The sequencing here drew on whole blood, taken in connection with sensitization to the hapten diphenylcyclopropenone (DPC). These receptors came from a woman aged 40 to 50 with alopecia areata. Some clones in this sample may be carry-over from other donors' samples.

V is TRBV6-6 and J is TRBJ1-1; 7 positions match TRBD1. The CDR3 extends over 13 amino acids. J lost 11 bases, V lost 5 bases, and 11 bases had no gene match. Germline V gene sequence: CDR1 MNHNY, CDR2 SVGAGI (reference sequence). The CDR3: CASSQTGEVLAFF. The CDR3, as DNA: TGTGCCAGCAGTCAAACAGGGGAGGTTTTGGCTTTCTTT.

The rearrangement joins TRBV2 to TRBJ2-3; 9 bases match TRBD2. Germline V gene data show CDR1 as SNHLY and CDR2 as FYNNEI. CDR3 length equals 14 residues. V dropped 3 bases and J dropped 6; count of bases not matched to a gene: 4. The CDR3 DNA sequence: TGTGCCAGCAGTGAGGGTAGCGGGAGTGATACGCAGTATTTT. It is translated as CASSEGSGSDTQYF.

This CDR3 is CSAREDTKQYF. As DNA, the CDR3 is TGCAGTGCTAGGGAAGACACCAAGCAGTACTTC. V usage is TRBV20-1 and J usage is TRBJ2-7; unclear D gene. Trimming shortened V by 3 bases and J by 8 bases, and 11 bases separated the two germline ends. The V gene's germline CDR1 is DFQATT and CDR2 SNEGSKA (reference sequence). CDR3 size: 11 residues.

The chain joins TRBV7-9 to TRBJ2-1; no firm D call. The CDR3 spans 15 residues. CDR1 and CDR2 from the germline V gene are SEHNR and FQNEAQ (reference sequence). V lost 5 bases, J lost 0 bases, and 11 bases lay in between. CDR3 DNA sequence: TGTGCCAGCAGCCGGAGAGGAAACTCCTACAATGAGCAGTTCTTC. Amino acids: CASSRRGNSYNEQFF. The full variable domain, in which reference TRBV7-9 and TRBJ2-1 provide the parts outside the CDR3, is DTGVSQNPRHKITKRGQNVTFRCDPISEHNRLYWYRQTLGQGPEFLTYFQNEAQLEKSRLLSDRFSAERPKGSFSTLEIQRTEQGDSAMYLCASSRRGNSYNEQFFGPGTRLTVL.

This clonotype has just a few counts. In DNA, the CDR3 is TGTGCCAGCAGTTTTGGCACCGGGTATGGGGGCGAGCAGTACTTC. It is translated as CASSFGTGYGGEQYF. The chain combines TRBV12-3 or TRBV12-4 with TRBJ2-7; D is possibly TRBD1 or TRBD2 (5 bases each). This CDR3 comprises 15 residues. V lost 3 bases to trimming and J lost 6 bases, with 18 bases between them.

This clonotype was recorded at least ten times. The V gene is TRBV7-2, the J gene TRBJ2-4; TRBD2 aligns across 14 bases. Germline V gene data show CDR1 as SGHTA and CDR2 as FQGNSA. The junction had 8 bases not matched to a gene; V was cut back by 4 bases and J by 9 bases. The CDR3 covers 16 residues. The CDR3 DNA sequence: TGTGCCAGCAGCTCCCAGGGACTAGCGGGGGAAGGCATTCAGTACTTC. Encoded protein: CASSSQGLAGEGIQYF.

This chain uses TRBV29-1 with TRBJ2-7, with a weak D call TRBD2 (5 bases). The CDR3 has 12 residues. Between the trimmed V and J ends, which lost 2 bases and 7 bases, there was a span of 12 bases. The V gene's germline CDR1 is SQVTM and CDR2 ANQGSEA. The DNA for the CDR3 is TGCAGCGTTGAAAGCGGTGTAGGGGAGCAGTACTTC. Translated: CSVESGVGEQYF.

This clonotype was observed at least ten times. The chain combines TRBV29-1 with TRBJ1-4; the D is unclear. V lost 4 bases and J 2 bases, leaving 2 bases between the germline ends. Germline CDR1 reads SQVTM; CDR2 reads ANQGSEA. CDR3 length: 11 amino acids. CDR3 sequence reads: CSVVTNEKLFF. CDR3 coding DNA: TGCAGCGTTGTCACTAATGAAAAACTGTTTTTT.

There are a few counts of this clonotype. V and J are TRBV28 and TRBJ2-7, with 7 positions matching TRBD2. The CDR3 runs 15 residues. Unmatched junction bases numbered 9, after V lost 5 bases and J lost 2 bases. In germline, CDR1 is MDHEN, CDR2 SYDVKM. The CDR3 DNA reads as TGTGCCAGCAGTCCCCCCGGGGAGGGAGCCTACGAGCAGTACTTC. Its translation is CASSPPGEGAYEQYF.

At least ten counts were recorded for this clonotype. The chain couples TRBV6-6 to TRBJ1-1, with D hard to call. CDR3 length: 15 amino acids. The V gene lost 8 bases and the J gene lost 1 base, with 17 bases spanning the gap. Germline values: CDR1 MNHNY, CDR2 SVGAGI (reference sequence). The CDR3 DNA sequence: TGTGCCAGCCTATACCGGTCATCCACGAACACTGAAGCTTTCTTT. It is translated as CASLYRSSTNTEAFF.

The rearrangement uses TRBV28 and TRBJ1-2; no clear D gene. The V gene lost 6 bases and the J gene lost 8 bases, with 13 bases spanning the gap. This CDR3 is 12 amino acids long. The germline gives CDR1 MDHEN, CDR2 SYDVKM. The CDR3 loop reads CASRDIVGGYTF. The CDR3 coding sequence is TGTGCCAGCAGGGATATCGTAGGGGGCTACACCTTC.

This clonotype was detected ten times or more. The rearrangement joins TRBV27 to TRBJ2-5, with D perhaps TRBD2 (5 bases). Per the germline V gene, CDR1 is MNHEY and CDR2 is SMNVEV (reference sequence). The CDR3 has 16 residues. The V and J ends lost 5 bases and 2 bases respectively, with 18 bases between them. The CDR3 nucleotides are TGTGCCAGCAGTGCAAATCCGGACTTACCGCAAGAGACCCAGTACTTC. Translated: CASSANPDLPQETQYF.

This clonotype was observed a handful of times. Here the CDR3 DNA reads TGTGCCAGCAGCTTAGCGTTCGGGGGAAATACTAACTATTACACCTTC. It is translated as CASSLAFGGNTNYYTF. The V and J genes are TRBV7-2 and TRBJ1-2; a weak D match, TRBD1 (5 bases). This CDR3 spans 16 amino acids. V was pared by 0 bases and J by 11 bases, with 22 bases between. The germline gives CDR1 SGHTA, CDR2 FQGNSA.

The table lists this clonotype with many counts. The chain employs TRBV27 and TRBJ1-6, with D possibly TRBD1 on 6 matching bases. Between the trimmed V and J ends, which lost 5 bases and 4 bases, there was a span of 12 bases. CDR1 is MNHEY and CDR2 is SMNVEV in the germline V gene (reference sequence). The length of the CDR3 is 15 residues. The CDR3 DNA sequence: TGTGCCAGCAGTACAATCCAGGGGTATAATTCACCCCTCCACTTT. It yields the protein CASSTIQGYNSPLHF.

This rearrangement joins TRBV30 to TRBJ1-1; D gene ambiguous. V lost 0 bases and J lost 3, with 8 bases in between. This CDR3 has 13 residues. From germline, CDR1 is GTSNPN and CDR2 SVGIG (reference sequence). The CDR3 region is CAWSVNGDTEAFF. In DNA form, the CDR3 reads TGTGCCTGGAGTGTAAATGGGGACACTGAAGCTTTCTTT.

The sample holds many counts of this clonotype. The CDR3 nucleotides are TGCAGTGCTAGAGACTCCGACAGGGGGGTTGGAGATACGCAGTATTTT. The encoded protein is CSARDSDRGVGDTQYF. The chain joins TRBV20-1 to TRBJ2-3; 9 bases match TRBD1. The CDR3 consists of 16 residues. Trimming removed 0 bases from V and 5 bases from J; junction bases left unmatched: 9. The germline gives CDR1 DFQATT, CDR2 SNEGSKA (reference sequence).

This clonotype was counted ten times or more. The chain's CDR3 is CASSTNEGLYNEQFF. The DNA for the CDR3 is TGTGCCAGCAGCACAAACGAGGGGTTATACAATGAGCAGTTCTTC. The chain carries TRBV11-2 and TRBJ2-1; the D gene could be TRBD1 or TRBD2 (5 bases each). The length of the CDR3 is 15 residues. CDR1 and CDR2 from the germline V gene are SGHAT and FQNNGV. Trimming took 5 bases from V and 4 from J, leaving 15 bases between them.

The chain employs TRBV11-2 and TRBJ2-5; D is undetermined. The CDR3 has 17 residues. Germline values: CDR1 SGHAT, CDR2 FQNNGV. V shed 5 bases and J shed 1 base, with 20 bases lying between them. CDR3 protein: CASSPPSGSFVQETQYF. As DNA, the CDR3 is TGTGCCAGCAGCCCACCCTCCGGCTCTTTCGTCCAAGAGACCCAGTACTTC.

For this clonotype: At one of its ends the junction is not consistent with the germline gene, which may arise from a read error. The CDR3 spells CVSSPGDTEAFF. CDR3 nucleotide sequence: TGTGTCAGCTCACCAGGGGACACTGAAGCTTTCTTT. The rearrangement links TRBV18 to TRBJ1-1; a possible D gene is TRBD1 (6 bases). CDR1 KGHSH and CDR2 LQKENI come from the germline V gene. The CDR3 length is 12 residues.